This TCR beta chain is from a study of shared clonotypes between healthy human individuals. Notes on this clone: Its antigen is unidentified.

Original processing notes: From ImmunoSEQ came sequences covering only the junction and carrying no quality scores, so filtering differed. Clones were read by immunoSEQ multiplex PCR, and TCRdb kept only the in-frame ones, dropping some. The DNA was the basis for D and trimming; V, J and clone size are from that table. The table shows 450,000 to 550,000 clones, with 79% occurring only once. Per germline, CDR1 GTSNPN and CDR2 SVGIG (reference sequence). V dropped 2 bases and J dropped 2; count of bases not matched to a gene: 2. The CDR3 extends over 14 amino acids. Every donor, a Caucasian adult, lived in Nashville, Tennessee. Genomic DNA from unsorted samples was obtained from around 100 million PBMCs (per sample). Study-level results: The expectation was that sequencing depth would affect clonotype sharing among donors.

The V and J genes are TRBV30 and TRBJ2-4; TRBD2 aligns across 8 bases. The source material was PBMCs. The TCR originated in a woman in her thirties or forties in good health. Some clones in this sample may be carry-over from other donors' samples. CDR3 nucleotide sequence: TGTGCCTGGAGTATTAGCGGGACCAAAAACATTCAGTACTTC. Amino acids: CAWSISGTKNIQYF.